This T cell receptor (beta chain) emerged from a study of naive and memory T cell subsets (dated by TCRdb to the late 2010s). A note on the overall study: An open-source, UMI-based TCR alpha and beta sequencing pipeline was applied to sorted naive and memory peripheral blood T cell subsets. The functional CMV T cell responses agreed completely with IgG serology results. RNA was DNase-treated and reverse transcribed with TCR constant-region primers, mostly using SuperScript III. Broad study findings and their caveats: Each clonotype was defined as a single alpha or beta chain sequence rather than as a paired alpha/beta receptor. In both CD4 and CD8 cells, a rise in Gini index and a fall in Shannon and inverse Simpson diversity were observed from naive through CM, EM and EMRA. The repertoire findings for the naive and memory subsets could not be validated, as no ground truth was available. TCR abundance followed a power law with an exponent that was different for naive and memory subsets but consistent across the three individuals. RNA-based TCR counts may be affected by expression changes linked to T cell activation and differentiation. Following error correction, more than 95% of naive TCR sequences occurred only once, which made naive abundance distributions much steeper than those of memory subsets. Naive repertoires, especially CD8, contained a few larger clonotypes, possibly memory cells re-expressing CD45RA.

TCR alpha and beta chain libraries were amplified separately from the second PCR step onward. The CMV status of each donor was determined by measuring IFNgamma production from CD4+ T cells after fresh PBMCs had been stimulated overnight with CMV viral lysate. CD4 T cells were positively selected using Miltenyi beads, after which CD8 T cells were positively selected from the CD4-negative fraction. After staining for CD3, CD4, CD8, CD45RA, CD27 and a live/dead dye, cells were sorted on a BD Aria II into four subsets based on CD45RA and CD27. Blood was obtained from three healthy volunteers, and the blood from each volunteer was fractionated into CD4 and CD8 T cells and subsequently into four differentiation subsets. About 110 ml of peripheral blood was taken from each donor, and PBMC were separated by density-gradient centrifugation on Ficoll-Paque PLUS. Sorted cells were lysed in RLT buffer, after which RNA was extracted using a Qiagen RNeasy kit and stored at -80 degrees C.

The germline V gene yields SGHAT for CDR1 and FQNNGV for CDR2. V is cut by 1 base and J by 6 bases, and the space between the germline ends is 12 bases. The CDR3, cysteine through phenylalanine, is 15 amino acids long. Kept here is only the CDR3 DNA, which spans 45 bases and is read in frame from base 1. Library prep was done by UMI-ligation and nested PCR. The beta constant-region primer consisted of an equimolar mixture of two oligonucleotides that together covered TRBC1 and TRBC2. The ligated cDNA went through four rounds of PCR with nested alpha and beta constant-region primers together with the SP2 primer. A single-stranded oligonucleotide carrying the SP2 primer and a 12-nucleotide UMI was ligated to the 3' end of the cDNA by T4 RNA ligase 1. Incubation of the ligation reaction lasted roughly 20-25 hours at 16 degrees C. PCR2 was typically performed as a SYBR Green qPCR and was stopped at a predetermined threshold so that over-amplification was prevented. Apart from the first purification, every purification step used Agencourt AMPure XP magnetic beads. Libraries were quantified by Qubit and checked on a TapeStation, where a main peak was expected near 650 bp. Sequencing of the pooled libraries was done on an Illumina MiSeq using v2 2x251 paired-end kits, which typically yielded roughly 0.95-2.3 million reads per sample. Each sample's library went into the pool at roughly 4.4 nM, and roughly 4.5-8% PhiX was added to help with cluster recognition. In the paper's pipeline: Using tag matching that tolerated one base-pair mismatch, Decombinator assigned V and J genes to FASTQ reads that had been processed by Demultiplexor. Collapsinator used UMIs to correct both sequencing errors and frequency errors arising from PCR heterogeneity. TCRs were translated and CDR3s were extracted from the conserved cysteine to the FGXG phenylalanine by CDR3Translator, with non-productive sequences being flagged. Gini, Shannon entropy and inverse Simpson indices were calculated on repertoires subsampled to equal numbers of UMI-defined TCRs. Power-law fits to clonotype abundance distributions were performed by maximum likelihood within the linear range. For one naive CD8 sample, the pipeline and MIGEC produced similar UMI counts, unique TCR numbers and clonal distributions. One analysis removed from the naive repertoire any naive TCRs that were also present in any memory subset from the same donor. Repertoires were searched for about 7,300 CMV-associated CDR3 sequences compiled from VDJdb and a published dataset. TCRdb reprocessing: public reads trimmed at Q25 with fastp, clones called with MiXCR, in-frame beta chains kept. All rows with the same CDR3 protein become a single entry with the most common DNA and genes. TCRdb, not the original authors, processed these V and J calls. The sample table shows over 130,000 distinct CDR3 sequences, and around 21% are seen once. The ten top clones hold roughly 0.6% of the sample.

Note on this clonotype: It lacks a known antigen. The record has no base qualities; no much larger clone is one base away.

The chain is made from TRBV11-2 and TRBJ1-4; no D gene call is confident. The clonotype was recovered from a human donor in good health. Input material: naive CD8+ T cells from blood. The cell subset or site label, read with the paper, signifies: naive T cells, CD45RA high CD27+. The CDR3 here reads CASSLGWAADEKLFF. The sequenced DNA: TGTGCCAGCAGCTTAGGCTGGGCCGCCGATGAAAAACTGTTTTTT.